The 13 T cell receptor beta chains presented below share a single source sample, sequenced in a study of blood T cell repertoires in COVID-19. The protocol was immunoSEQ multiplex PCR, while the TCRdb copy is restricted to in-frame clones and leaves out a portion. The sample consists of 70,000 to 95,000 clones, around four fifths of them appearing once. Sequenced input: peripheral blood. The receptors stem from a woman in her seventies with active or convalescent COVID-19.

CDR3 sequence reads: CASSLFRGGEKLFF. The CDR3 DNA is TGCGCCAGCAGCTTGTTCCGGGGGGGAGAAAAACTGTTTTTT. This chain uses TRBV5-1 with TRBJ1-4; D is possibly TRBD1 (5 bases). Germline loops: CDR1 SGHRS, CDR2 YFSETQ. Trimming removed 1 base at V and 8 bases at J, with 12 bases between. The CDR3 runs to 14 residues. Full variable domain (outside the CDR3, taken from reference TRBV5-1 and TRBJ1-4): KAGVTQTPRYLIKTRGQQVTLSCSPISGHRSVSWYQQTPGQGLQFLFEYFSETQRNKGNFPGRFSGRQFSNSRSEMNVSTLELGDSALYLCASSLFRGGEKLFFGSGTQLSVL.

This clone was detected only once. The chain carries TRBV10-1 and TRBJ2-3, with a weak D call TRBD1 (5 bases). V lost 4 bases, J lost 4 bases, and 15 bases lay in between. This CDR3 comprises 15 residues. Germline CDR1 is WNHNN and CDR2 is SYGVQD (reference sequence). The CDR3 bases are TGCGCCAGCAGTGCTCCCGGTGGGGCGGCAGATACGCAGTATTTT. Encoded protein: CASSAPGGAADTQYF.

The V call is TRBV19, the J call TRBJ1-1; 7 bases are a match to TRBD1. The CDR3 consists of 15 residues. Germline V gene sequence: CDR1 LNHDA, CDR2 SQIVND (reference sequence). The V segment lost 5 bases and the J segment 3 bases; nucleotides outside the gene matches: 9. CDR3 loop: CASSAPRDRHTEAFF. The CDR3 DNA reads TGTGCCAGTAGTGCCCCCCGGGACAGACACACTGAAGCTTTCTTT. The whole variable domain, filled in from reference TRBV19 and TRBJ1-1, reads DGGITQSPKYLFRKEGQNVTLSCEQNLNHDAMYWYRQDPGQGLRLIYYSQIVNDFQKGDIAEGYSVSREKKESFPLTVTSAQKNPTAFYLCASSAPRDRHTEAFFGQGTRLTVV.

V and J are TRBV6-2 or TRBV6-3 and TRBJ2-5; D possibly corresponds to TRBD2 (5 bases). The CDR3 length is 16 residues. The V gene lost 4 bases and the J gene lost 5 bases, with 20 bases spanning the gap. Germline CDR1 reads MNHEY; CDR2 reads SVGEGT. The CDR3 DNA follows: TGTGCCAGCAGTTCCTTTAGACGGGATGGAAGGGAGACCCAGTACTTC. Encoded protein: CASSSFRRDGRETQYF.

Written as DNA, the CDR3 is TGTGCCAGTAAAGGACAGTCGAACACTGAAGCTTTCTTT. It specifies CASKGQSNTEAFF. The J gene is TRBJ1-1, the V gene TRBV7-2; a weak D match, TRBD1 (6 bases). This CDR3 has 13 residues. V lost 9 bases and J 1 base, leaving 12 bases between the germline ends. CDR1 and CDR2 (germline): SGHTA, FQGNSA.

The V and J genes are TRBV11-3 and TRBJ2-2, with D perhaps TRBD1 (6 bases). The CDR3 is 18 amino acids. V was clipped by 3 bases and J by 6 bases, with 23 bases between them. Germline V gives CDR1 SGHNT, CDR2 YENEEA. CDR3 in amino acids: CASSLPGVGTRRAGELFF. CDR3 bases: TGTGCCAGCAGCTTGCCCGGGGTAGGGACAAGGAGAGCCGGGGAGCTGTTTTTT.

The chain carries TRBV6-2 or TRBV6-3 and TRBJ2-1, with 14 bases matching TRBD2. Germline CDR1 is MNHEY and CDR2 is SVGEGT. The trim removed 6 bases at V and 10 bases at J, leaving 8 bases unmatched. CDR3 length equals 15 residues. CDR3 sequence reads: CASSSGTSGGREQFF. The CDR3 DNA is TGTGCCAGCAGCTCCGGGACTAGCGGGGGTCGGGAGCAGTTCTTC.

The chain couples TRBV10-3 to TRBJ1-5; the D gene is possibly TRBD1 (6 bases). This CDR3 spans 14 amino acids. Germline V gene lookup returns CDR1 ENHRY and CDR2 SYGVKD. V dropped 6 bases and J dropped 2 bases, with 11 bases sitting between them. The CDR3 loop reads CAISPQGGNQPQHF. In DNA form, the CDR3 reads TGTGCCATCAGCCCACAGGGAGGCAATCAGCCCCAGCATTTT.

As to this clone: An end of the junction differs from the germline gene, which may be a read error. The DNA of the CDR3 is TGTGCCAGCAGTTTAGCCGGGACAGGGAACTATGGCTACACCTTC. This sequence encodes CASSLAGTGNYGYTF. The rearrangement uses TRBV7-9 and TRBJ1-2; TRBD1 aligns across 9 bases. This CDR3 is built from 15 residues. The V gene's germline CDR1 is SEHNR and CDR2 FQNEAQ (reference sequence).

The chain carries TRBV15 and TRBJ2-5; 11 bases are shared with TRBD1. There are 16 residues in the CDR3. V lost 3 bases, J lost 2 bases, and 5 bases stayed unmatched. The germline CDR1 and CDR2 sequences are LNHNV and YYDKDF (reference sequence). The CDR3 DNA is TGTGCCACCAGCAGCGGGACAGGGGGTTTGCAAGAGACCCAGTACTTC. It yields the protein CATSSGTGGLQETQYF.

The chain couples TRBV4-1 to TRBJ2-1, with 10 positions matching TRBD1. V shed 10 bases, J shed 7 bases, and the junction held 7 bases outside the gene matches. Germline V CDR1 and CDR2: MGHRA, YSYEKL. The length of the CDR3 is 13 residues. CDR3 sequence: CANRDRGVNEQFF. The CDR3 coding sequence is TGCGCCAACCGGGACAGGGGTGTGAATGAGCAGTTCTTC.

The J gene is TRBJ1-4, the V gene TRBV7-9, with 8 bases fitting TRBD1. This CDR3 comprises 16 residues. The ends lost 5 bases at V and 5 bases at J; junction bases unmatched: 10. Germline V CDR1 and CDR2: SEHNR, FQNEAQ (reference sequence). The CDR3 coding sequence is TGTGCCAGCAGCCGCCGCACCGGGACAGGCAATGAAAAACTGTTTTTT. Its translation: CASSRRTGTGNEKLFF.

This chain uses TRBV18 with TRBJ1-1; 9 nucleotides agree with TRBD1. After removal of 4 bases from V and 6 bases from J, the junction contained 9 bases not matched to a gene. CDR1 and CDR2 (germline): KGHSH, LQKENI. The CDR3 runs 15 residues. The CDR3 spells CASSQLTGGTAEAFF. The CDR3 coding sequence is TGTGCCAGCTCACAACTTACAGGGGGCACGGCTGAAGCTTTCTTT.